This TCR beta chain was retrieved from a study of T cell changes during pregnancy in multiple sclerosis. Clones were sequenced by immunoSEQ multiplex PCR, and TCRdb holds only the in-frame ones, with some missing. The table includes about 15,000 clones, almost 96% detected once. The V gene's germline CDR1 is KGHSH and CDR2 LQKENI. V was pared by 2 bases and J by 0 bases, with 8 bases between. The CDR3 sequence is 15 residues long. The source is a female donor with multiple sclerosis, enrolled in a pregnancy study. Sequencing was performed on peripheral blood, taken in the third trimester of pregnancy. J is TRBJ1-5 and V is TRBV18; unclear D gene. CDR3 in DNA: TGTGCCAGCTCACCAGGTAGTCCTAGCAATCAGCCCCAGCATTTT. Residues: CASSPGSPSNQPQHF.